Listed below are T cell receptor beta chains from one sample, sequenced in a study of blood T cell repertoires in COVID-19. Sequencing used immunoSEQ multiplex PCR; TCRdb keeps in-frame clones, though not all of them. The table has 320,000 or so clones, 85% seen once. Sequencing used PBMCs or T cells enriched from blood (not recorded which). The receptors stem from a woman in her 30s who had been exposed to COVID-19. The CDR3 runs from the conserved cysteine through the conserved F or W. The D gene is left open where the match is weak. Size tells how often a clone was seen (once, few, many) or the class of an expanded clone, and some rows leave it out.

>16|TRBJ2-4|TRBV7-2|.|.
TGTGCCAGCAGCTTGGATCCAGGGCTAGCCAAAAACATTCAGTACTTC
CASSLDPGLAKNIQYF
>15|TRBJ2-1|TRBV5-1|.|.
TGCGCCAGCAGCTTATCCGGGACACCCTACAATGAGCAGTTCTTC
CASSLSGTPYNEQFF
>14|TRBJ1-2|TRBV7-3|TRBD1|once
TGTGCCAGCAGTCCTGCTCCAGGGGGCTATGGCTACACCTTC
CASSPAPGGYGYTF
>13|TRBJ1-1|TRBV19|TRBD1|.
TGTGCCAGTATGGGACAGTTTTACACTGAAGCTTTCTTT
CASMGQFYTEAFF
>14|TRBJ2-7|TRBV9|TRBD1|.
TGTGCCAGCAGCGTAGCTACAGGGGATTACGAGCAGTACTTC
CASSVATGDYEQYF
>16|TRBJ1-4|TRBV9|.|.
TGTGCCAGCAGCACCACAGGGAACCCAACTAATGAAAAACTGTTTTTT
CASSTTGNPTNEKLFF
>14|TRBJ2-7|TRBV15|TRBD1|.
TGTGCCACCAGCGGACGGACAGGGGGTCACGAGCAGTACTTC
CATSGRTGGHEQYF
>15|TRBJ1-5|TRBV5-1|TRBD1|.
TGCGCCAGCAGCACCTCGGGACAGCTCAATCAGCCCCAGCATTTT
CASSTSGQLNQPQHF
>15|TRBJ2-5|TRBV10-3|TRBD2|.
TGTGCCATCAGTGAAGGGACTAGCGGCCAAGAGACCCAGTACTTC
CAISEGTSGQETQYF
>13|TRBJ1-1|TRBV5-1|.|.
TGCGCCAGCACCGGGACTGAGAACACTGAAGCTTTCTTT
CASTGTENTEAFF
>18|TRBJ2-3|TRBV27|TRBD2|.
TGTGCCAGCGGCAAACTAGCGGGAGTGAGAGTCGGTATAGATACGCAGTATTTT
CASGKLAGVRVGIDTQYF
>17|TRBJ2-7|TRBV5-1|TRBD2|.
TGCGCCAGCAGCTCTGGACTAGCGGGAGACCCTACCTACGAGCAGTACTTC
CASSSGLAGDPTYEQYF
>16|TRBJ2-7|TRBV19|.|once
TGTGCCAGTAGTATGAAGCAGGGCCCACTCACTTACGAGCAGTACTTC
CASSMKQGPLTYEQYF
>15|TRBJ1-5|TRBV6-5|TRBD1|.
TGTGCCAGCAGTCAGACAGGGGTTAGCAATCAGCCCCAGCATTTT
CASSQTGVSNQPQHF
>13|TRBJ1-6|TRBV4-1|.|.
TGCGCCAGCAGCCAAACAGGGAATCCACCCCTCCACTTT
CASSQTGNPPLHF
>14|TRBJ2-7|TRBV7-9|TRBD1|many
TGTGCCAGCAGCAGCCTCAGGGGGCCCTACGAGCAGTACTTC
CASSSLRGPYEQYF
>14|TRBJ2-5|TRBV25-1|.|.
TGTGCCAGCACGGAGAGGAGGGTTCAAGAGACCCAGTACTTC
CASTERRVQETQYF
>12|TRBJ1-2|TRBV9|.|once
TGTGCCAGCAAAGGGAGCGACTATGGCTACACCTTC
CASKGSDYGYTF
>14|TRBJ2-5|TRBV11-2|.|.
TGTGCCAGCAAAACTGGGGCAGGACAAGAGACCCAGTACTTC
CASKTGAGQETQYF
>15|TRBJ2-1|TRBV14|.|.
TGTGCCAGCAGCCAAGTTCGGGGGATGGGGAATGAGCAGTTCTTC
CASSQVRGMGNEQFF
>13|TRBJ2-2|TRBV27|.|.
TGTGCCAGCAGATCGACAGGTACCGGGGAGCTGTTTTTT
CASRSTGTGELFF
>12|TRBJ2-7|TRBV19|.|once
TGTGCCAGTAGTATAACAGGGACCGAGCAGTACTTC
CASSITGTEQYF
>14|TRBJ1-2|TRBV9|TRBD1|once
TGTGCCAGCAGCGCTGGGACAGGGTCCTATAGCTACACCTTC
CASSAGTGSYSYTF
>13|TRBJ1-2|TRBV27|TRBD1|.
TGTGCCAGCAGTCGCCGGGACAGGGATGGCTACACCTTC
CASSRRDRDGYTF
>13|TRBJ1-1|TRBV19|.|.
TGTGCCAGTAGCTACCGGGCCCGGGATGAAGCTTTCTTT
CASSYRARDEAFF
>17|TRBJ2-3|TRBV9|.|.
TGTGCCAGCAGCGTAGGTCAAGGCGGCCTCAGCACAGATACGCAGTATTTT
CASSVGQGGLSTDTQYF
>15|TRBJ2-7|TRBV6-1|.|.
TGTGCCAGCAGTGAAGAACCAGGGGCGTCCTACGAGCAGTACTTC
CASSEEPGASYEQYF
>14|TRBJ2-7|TRBV2|TRBD2|.
TGTGCCAGCACCGGACTAGCGGGGGTAGTGGAGCAGTACTTC
CASTGLAGVVEQYF
>13|TRBJ2-7|TRBV29-1|.|.
TGCAGCGTCGCCCCGTTAGTTGACTACGAGCAGTACTTC
CSVAPLVDYEQYF
>13|TRBJ2-3|TRBV28|.|.
TGTGCCAGCAGTTTACGTTCCCCAGATACGCAGTATTTT
CASSLRSPDTQYF
>18|TRBJ1-2|TRBV5-4|.|.
TGTGCCAGCAGCTTGGAGCTTGTGACAAGGGGCTCTAACTATGGCTACACCTTC
CASSLELVTRGSNYGYTF
>15|TRBJ1-5|TRBV2|.|.
TGTGCCAGCAGTGAAGGCAGTAATAGCAATCAGCCCCAGCATTTT
CASSEGSNSNQPQHF
>13|TRBJ1-4|TRBV30|.|.
TGTGCCAGTAATCAGGGGAGGGAGGAAAAACTGTTTTTT
CASNQGREEKLFF
>17|TRBJ2-2|TRBV5-1|TRBD1|once
TGCGCCAGCAGCTTGGGGCCGGGACAGGGAATCGCCGGGGAGCTGTTTTTT
CASSLGPGQGIAGELFF
>15|TRBJ1-3|TRBV13|.|.
TGTGCCAGCAGCCCCGCTGGGAGCTCTGGAAACACCATATATTTT
CASSPAGSSGNTIYF
>14|TRBJ2-1|TRBV19|TRBD1|.
TGTGCCAGTAGTGCCCGGACAGGGAGCAATGAGCAGTTCTTC
CASSARTGSNEQFF
>15|TRBJ2-3|TRBV19|TRBD2|.
TGTGCCAGTAGTCCGGGACTAGCGCGCACAGATACGCAGTATTTT
CASSPGLARTDTQYF
>15|TRBJ2-7|TRBV6-1|TRBD2|.
TGTGCCAGCAGTGAAAGAACTAGCGGGAGGGATGAGCAGTACTTC
CASSERTSGRDEQYF
>17|TRBJ2-2|TRBV5-1|TRBD2|once
TGCGCCAGCCGTACGGGATTGGCGGGGGGGCGACCCGGGGAGCTGTTTTTT
CASRTGLAGGRPGELFF
>12|TRBJ1-3|TRBV2|.|.
TGTGCCAGCAGTGATGAGGGCCACACCATATATTTT
CASSDEGHTIYF
>16|TRBJ1-6|TRBV5-4|.|.
TGTGCCAGCAGCTCCAAGACAGGACCCGGTAATTCACCCCTCCACTTT
CASSSKTGPGNSPLHF
>13|TRBJ1-2|TRBV3-1/TRBV3-2|.|few
TGTGCCAGCAGCTTAAAGGACAGCCATGGCTACACCTTC
CASSLKDSHGYTF
>16|TRBJ2-7|TRBV4-1|TRBD2|.
TGCGCCAGCAGCCAAGAGACTAGCGGGGTCTCCTACGAGCAGTACTTC
CASSQETSGVSYEQYF
>16|TRBJ1-4|TRBV27|.|.
TGTGCCAGCAGTTTATACAAGTTACAGGGTGGTGAAAAACTGTTTTTT
CASSLYKLQGGEKLFF
>15|TRBJ2-2|TRBV7-3|.|few
TGTGCCAGCTCCTGGGGGGCGGGAGATATCGGGGAGCTGTTTTTT
CASSWGAGDIGELFF
>18|TRBJ1-6|TRBV9|.|.
TGTGCCAGCAGCGTTGGGAGCGGACGGGGAGGCTCAAATTCACCCCTCCACTTT
CASSVGSGRGGSNSPLHF
>17|TRBJ2-5|TRBV5-4|TRBD2|many
TGTGCCAGCAGCTCCCGACTAGCGCGCGATAACCAAGAGACCCAGTACTTC
CASSSRLARDNQETQYF
>15|TRBJ1-2|TRBV27|TRBD1|.
TGTGCCAGCAGTTCCGCCGGGACAGGGAACTATGGCTACACCTTC
CASSSAGTGNYGYTF
>16|TRBJ2-7|TRBV7-3|TRBD2|few
TGTGCCAGCAGCTTGACGACTAGCGGGACGACTCGCGAGCAGTACTTC
CASSLTTSGTTREQYF
>11|TRBJ1-2|TRBV29-1|TRBD1|few
TGCAGCGTGGGACAGGAACATAGCTACACCTTC
CSVGQEHSYTF
>14|TRBJ1-5|TRBV6-1|.|.
TGTGCCAGCAGTGACCGGCAGGGCAGGGGGCCCCAGCATTTT
CASSDRQGRGPQHF
>10|TRBJ1-4|TRBV30|.|.
TGTGGCTCAGGGCGCGAAAAACTGTTTTTT
CGSGREKLFF
>14|TRBJ2-7|TRBV14|.|.
TGTGCCAGCAGCCAAGACTTACAGGCCTACGAGCAGTACTTC
CASSQDLQAYEQYF
>13|TRBJ2-7|TRBV30|.|.
TGTGCCTGGAGTATAATAGCTAGCTACGAGCAGTACTTC
CAWSIIASYEQYF
>15|TRBJ1-1|TRBV7-2|.|.
TGTGCCAGCAGCCCGAGGCCGCAGGGGAGCACTGAAGCTTTCTTT
CASSPRPQGSTEAFF